This TCR beta chain stems from a study of CD8 T cells in ankylosing spondylitis. TCRdb reprocessed the 5' RACE reads with MiXCR, giving one entry per CDR3 protein. Here the sample spans a few hundred thousand distinct CDR3 sequences, 20% being singletons. This clonotype was seen at least ten times. CDR1 SEHNR and CDR2 FQNEAQ come from the germline V gene (reference sequence). Trimming stripped 2 bases from V and 1 base from J, with 5 bases between. The CDR3 has 13 amino acids. This TCR derives from a male donor with ankylosing spondylitis or in good health (not recorded which). Sequenced sample: blood, either unsorted or a sorted T cell fraction (not recorded which). This chain connects TRBV7-9 to TRBJ1-1; D uncertain. The CDR3 here is CASSLLENTEAFF. The CDR3 nucleotides are TGTGCCAGCAGCTTATTAGAGAACACTGAAGCTTTCTTT.